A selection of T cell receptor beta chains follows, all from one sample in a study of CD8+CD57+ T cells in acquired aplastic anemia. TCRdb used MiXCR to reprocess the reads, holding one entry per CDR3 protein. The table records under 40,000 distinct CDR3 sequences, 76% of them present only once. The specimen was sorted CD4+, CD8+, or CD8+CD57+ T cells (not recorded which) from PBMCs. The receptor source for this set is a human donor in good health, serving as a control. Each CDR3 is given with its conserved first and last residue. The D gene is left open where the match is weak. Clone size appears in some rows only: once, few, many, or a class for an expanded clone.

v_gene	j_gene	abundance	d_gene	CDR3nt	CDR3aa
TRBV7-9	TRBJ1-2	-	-	TGTGCCAGCAGCCCGCAGGAAGGCAGTGGCTACACCTTC	CASSPQEGSGYTF
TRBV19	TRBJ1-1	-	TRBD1	TGTGCCAGTAGTACAGGGGGAGGCGGCACTGAAGCTTTCTTT	CASSTGGGGTEAFF
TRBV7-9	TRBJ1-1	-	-	TGTGCCAGCGAAAGACAGATGAACACTGAAGCTTTCTTT	CASERQMNTEAFF
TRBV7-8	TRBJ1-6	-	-	TGTGCCAGCAGCACTCAGGGGTTTAATTCACCCCTCCACTTT	CASSTQGFNSPLHF
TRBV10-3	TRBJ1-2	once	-	TGTGCCATCAGTGAGAATGTCAGAGAATATGGCTACACCTTC	CAISENVREYGYTF
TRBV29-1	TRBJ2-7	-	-	TGCAGCGTCCGTAGGGGAGGCCCGCGCGATTACGAGCAGTACTTC	CSVRRGGPRDYEQYF
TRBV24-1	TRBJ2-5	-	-	TGTGCCACCAGTGGTGTGGGGCGAGAGACCCAGTACTTC	CATSGVGRETQYF
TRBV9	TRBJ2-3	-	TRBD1	TGTGCCAGCAGCTACGGGACAGGACACCTCACAGATACGCAGTATTTT	CASSYGTGHLTDTQYF
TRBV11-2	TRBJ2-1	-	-	TGTGCCAGCAAGCAACGGGGGACGATACACAATGAGCAGTTCTTC	CASKQRGTIHNEQFF
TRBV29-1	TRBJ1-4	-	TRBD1	TGCAGCGTTGCGGGGACAGGGGAAGTAAAACTGTTTTTT	CSVAGTGEVKLFF
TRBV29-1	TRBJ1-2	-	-	TGCAGCGTTCCTTTGACAGATGGCTACACCTTC	CSVPLTDGYTF
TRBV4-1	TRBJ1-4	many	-	TGCGCCAGCAGCCAAGTCTTTCCCCTGCCGGGCGGAGCAACTAATGAAAAACTGTTTTTT	CASSQVFPLPGGATNEKLFF
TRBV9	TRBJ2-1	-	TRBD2	TGTGCCAGCAGGCCGACTAGCGGGGGGGCCATCGATGAGCAGTTCTTC	CASRPTSGGAIDEQFF
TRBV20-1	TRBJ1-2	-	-	TGCAGTGCTAGAGGTGGGACCTATGGCTACACCTTC	CSARGGTYGYTF
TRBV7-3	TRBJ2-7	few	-	TGTGCCAGCAGCCAATCCCCAGGGTACGAGCAGTACTTC	CASSQSPGYEQYF
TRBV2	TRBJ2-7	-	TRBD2	TGTGCCAGCAGACAAGGACTAGCGGGTACCTACGAGCAGTACTTC	CASRQGLAGTYEQYF
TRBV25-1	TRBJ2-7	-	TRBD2	TGTGCCAGCAGCTCGACTGGACTAGCGGGGGGCCCTCGGTCCGAGCAGTACTTC	CASSSTGLAGGPRSEQYF
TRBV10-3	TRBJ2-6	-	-	TGTGCCATCAGGGTCAGCTCTGGGGCCAACGTCCTGACTTTC	CAIRVSSGANVLTF
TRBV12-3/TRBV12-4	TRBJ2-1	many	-	TGTGCCAGCAGTCCGGGTTTCGGGAATGAGCAGTTCTTC	CASSPGFGNEQFF
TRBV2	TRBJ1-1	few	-	TGTGCCAGCAGTCGATTAGGACAACTGAACACTGAAGCTTTCTTT	CASSRLGQLNTEAFF
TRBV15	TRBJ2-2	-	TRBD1	TGTGCCACCAGCAGGTATCCGGGACAGACTTCAATAACGAACACCGGGGAGCTGTTTTTT	CATSRYPGQTSITNTGELFF
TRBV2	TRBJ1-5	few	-	TGTGCCAGCAGTGAAAGTGATCAGCCCCAGCATTTT	CASSESDQPQHF
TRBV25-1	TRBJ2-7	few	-	TGTGCCAGCGGAGGGGGTTCCGGGGCCTACGAGCAGTACTTC	CASGGGSGAYEQYF
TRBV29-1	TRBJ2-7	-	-	TGCAGCATCGGCCCTGACTACGAGCAGTACTTC	CSIGPDYEQYF
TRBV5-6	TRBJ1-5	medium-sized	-	TGTGCCAGCAGCTTGGGTGCGTCAGGTTACAATCAGCCCCAGCATTTT	CASSLGASGYNQPQHF
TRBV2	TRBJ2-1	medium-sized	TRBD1	TGTGCCAGCAGTGCGTACGGGACAGGGCTGAATGAGCAGTTCTTC	CASSAYGTGLNEQFF
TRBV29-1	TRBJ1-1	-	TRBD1	TGCAGCGCGGCCACAGGGGACTATGAAGCTTTCTTT	CSAATGDYEAFF
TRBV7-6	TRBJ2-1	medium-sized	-	TGTGCCAGCAGCGACGGGACGGCCCTAAACAATGAGCAGTTCTTC	CASSDGTALNNEQFF
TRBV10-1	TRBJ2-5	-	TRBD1	TGCGCCAGCAGTGTTGGGACAGGGGAAGAGACCCAGTACTTC	CASSVGTGEETQYF
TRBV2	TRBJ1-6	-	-	TGTGCCAGCGTTGGGGAAGGCCATTCACCCCTCCACTTT	CASVGEGHSPLHF
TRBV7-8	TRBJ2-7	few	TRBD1	TGTGCCAGCAGCCCCCGCCCGGGGACAGGGGCCCACGAGCAGTACTTC	CASSPRPGTGAHEQYF
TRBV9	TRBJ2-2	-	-	TGTGCCAGCAGCGTTGTTGGTGTGAACACCGGGGAGCTGTTTTTT	CASSVVGVNTGELFF
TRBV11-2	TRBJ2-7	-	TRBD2	TGTGCCAGCAGCCCAGGTAGCGGGGGGTTCTCCTACGAGCAGTACTTC	CASSPGSGGFSYEQYF
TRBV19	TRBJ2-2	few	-	TGTGCCAGTAGTACGACAGCGAACACCGGGGAGCTGTTTTTT	CASSTTANTGELFF
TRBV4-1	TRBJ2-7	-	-	TGCGCCAGCAGCCAAGACAGTAAAAACTACGAGCAGTACTTC	CASSQDSKNYEQYF
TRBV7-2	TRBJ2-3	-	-	TGTGCCAGCAGCGAAAACAGGGCAGATACGCAGTATTTT	CASSENRADTQYF
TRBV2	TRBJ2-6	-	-	TGTGCCAGCGGGCGGGGCGGTGGGGCCAACGTCCTGACTTTC	CASGRGGGANVLTF
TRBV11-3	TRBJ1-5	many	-	TGTGCCAGCAGCTGGGGACCCAATCAGCCCCAGCATTTT	CASSWGPNQPQHF
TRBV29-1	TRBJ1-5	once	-	TGCAGCGTCCGAGACAGTAGCAATCAGCCCCAGCATTTT	CSVRDSSNQPQHF
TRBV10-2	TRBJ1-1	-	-	TGCGCCATCAGTGAAGGGTACGCACAAGCTTTCTTT	CAISEGYAQAFF
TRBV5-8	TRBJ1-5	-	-	TGTGCCAGCAGCTTTCCGGGAGGTCCCCAGCATTTT	CASSFPGGPQHF
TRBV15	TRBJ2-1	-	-	TGTGCCACCAGCAAGGACTACTACAATGAGCAGTTCTTC	CATSKDYYNEQFF
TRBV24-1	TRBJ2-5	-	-	TGTGCCACCACCCAGTTCGGGCAAGAGACCCAGTACTTC	CATTQFGQETQYF
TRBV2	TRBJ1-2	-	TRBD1	TGTGCCAGCAGTGAGGGGACAGGGAACTATGGCTACACCTTC	CASSEGTGNYGYTF
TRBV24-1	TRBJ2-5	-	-	TGTGCCACCAGTGACAGACAAGAGACCCAGTACTTC	CATSDRQETQYF
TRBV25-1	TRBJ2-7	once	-	TGTGCCAGCAGTGAATACGCCGGAACCTACGAGCAGTACTTC	CASSEYAGTYEQYF
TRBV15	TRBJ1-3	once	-	TGTGCCACCAGCCTCGGGGGACCTGGAAACACCATATATTTT	CATSLGGPGNTIYF